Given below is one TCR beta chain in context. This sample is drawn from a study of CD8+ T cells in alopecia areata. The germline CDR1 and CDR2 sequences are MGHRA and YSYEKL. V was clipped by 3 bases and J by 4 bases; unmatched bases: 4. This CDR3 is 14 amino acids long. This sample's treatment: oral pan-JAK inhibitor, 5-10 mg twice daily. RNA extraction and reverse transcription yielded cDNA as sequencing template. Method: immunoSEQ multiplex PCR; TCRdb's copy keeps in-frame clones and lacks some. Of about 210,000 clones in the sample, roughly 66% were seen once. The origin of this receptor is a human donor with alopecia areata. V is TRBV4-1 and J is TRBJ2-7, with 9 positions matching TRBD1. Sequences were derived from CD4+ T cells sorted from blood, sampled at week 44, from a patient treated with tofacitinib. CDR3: CASSHGDRVYEQYF. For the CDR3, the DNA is TGCGCCAGCAGCCACGGGGACAGGGTGTACGAGCAGTACTTC.